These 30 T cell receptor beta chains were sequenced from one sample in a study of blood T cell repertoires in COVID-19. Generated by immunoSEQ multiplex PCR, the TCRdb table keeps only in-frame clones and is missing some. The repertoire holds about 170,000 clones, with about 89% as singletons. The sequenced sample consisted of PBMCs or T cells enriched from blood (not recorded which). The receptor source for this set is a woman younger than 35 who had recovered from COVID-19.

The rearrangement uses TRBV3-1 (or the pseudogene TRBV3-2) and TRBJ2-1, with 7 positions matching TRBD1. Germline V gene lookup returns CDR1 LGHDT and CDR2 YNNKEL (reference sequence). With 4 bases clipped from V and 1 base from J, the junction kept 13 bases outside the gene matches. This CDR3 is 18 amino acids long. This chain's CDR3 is CASSPTDPGGESYNEQFF. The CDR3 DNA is TGTGCCAGCAGCCCTACTGACCCAGGGGGAGAATCCTACAATGAGCAGTTCTTC.

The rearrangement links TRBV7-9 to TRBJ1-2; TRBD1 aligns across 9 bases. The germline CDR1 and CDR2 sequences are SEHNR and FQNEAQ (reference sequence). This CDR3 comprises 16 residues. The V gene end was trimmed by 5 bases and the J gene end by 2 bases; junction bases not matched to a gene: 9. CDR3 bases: TGTGCCAGCAGCACCGAACAGGGGGCGCGGAACTATGGCTACACCTTC. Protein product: CASSTEQGARNYGYTF.

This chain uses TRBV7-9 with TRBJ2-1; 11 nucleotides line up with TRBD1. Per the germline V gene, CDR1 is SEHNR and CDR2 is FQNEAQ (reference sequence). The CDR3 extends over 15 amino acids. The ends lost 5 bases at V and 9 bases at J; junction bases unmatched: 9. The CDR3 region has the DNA TGTGCCAGCAGCCATAAGGACAGGGGGCAGGGTGAGCAGTTCTTC. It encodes CASSHKDRGQGEQFF. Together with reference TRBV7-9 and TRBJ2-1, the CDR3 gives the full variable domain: DTGVSQNPRHKITKRGQNVTFRCDPISEHNRLYWYRQTLGQGPEFLTYFQNEAQLEKSRLLSDRFSAERPKGSFSTLEIQRTEQGDSAMYLCASSHKDRGQGEQFFGPGTRLTVL.

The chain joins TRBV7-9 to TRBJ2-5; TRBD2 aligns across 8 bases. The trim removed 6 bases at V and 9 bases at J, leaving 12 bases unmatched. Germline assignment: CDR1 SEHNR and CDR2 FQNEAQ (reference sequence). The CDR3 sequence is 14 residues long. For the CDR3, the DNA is TGTGCCAGCAGGCTCGCGGGGGGAACCTCGGCCCAGTACTTC. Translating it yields CASRLAGGTSAQYF.

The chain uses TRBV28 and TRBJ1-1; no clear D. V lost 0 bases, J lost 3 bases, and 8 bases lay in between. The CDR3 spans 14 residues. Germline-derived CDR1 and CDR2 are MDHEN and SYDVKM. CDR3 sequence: CASSLWVGDTEAFF. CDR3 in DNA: TGTGCCAGCAGTTTATGGGTCGGGGACACTGAAGCTTTCTTT.

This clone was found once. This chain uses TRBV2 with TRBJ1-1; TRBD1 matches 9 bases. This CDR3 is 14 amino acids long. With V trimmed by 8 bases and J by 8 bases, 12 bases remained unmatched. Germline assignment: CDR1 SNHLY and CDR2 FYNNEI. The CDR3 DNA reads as TGTGCCAGCCGACCGGGACAGGGTTACGTGGAAGCTTTCTTT. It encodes CASRPGQGYVEAFF.

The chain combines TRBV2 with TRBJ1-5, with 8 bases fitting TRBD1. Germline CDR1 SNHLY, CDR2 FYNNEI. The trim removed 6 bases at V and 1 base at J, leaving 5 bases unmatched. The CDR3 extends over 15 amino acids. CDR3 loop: CASSRDRISNQPQHF. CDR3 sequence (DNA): TGTGCCAGCAGCCGGGACAGGATAAGCAATCAGCCCCAGCATTTT.

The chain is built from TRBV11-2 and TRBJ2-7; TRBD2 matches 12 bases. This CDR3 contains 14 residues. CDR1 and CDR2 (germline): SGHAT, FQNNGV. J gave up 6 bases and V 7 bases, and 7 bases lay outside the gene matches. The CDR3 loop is CASNLLAGGSEQYF. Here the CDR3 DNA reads TGTGCCAGCAACCTACTAGCGGGAGGATCCGAGCAGTACTTC. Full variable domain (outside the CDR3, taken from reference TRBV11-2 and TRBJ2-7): EAGVAQSPRYKIIEKRQSVAFWCNPISGHATLYWYQQILGQGPKLLIQFQNNGVVDDSQLPKDRFSAERLKGVDSTLKIQPAKLEDSAVYLCASNLLAGGSEQYFGPGTRLTVT.

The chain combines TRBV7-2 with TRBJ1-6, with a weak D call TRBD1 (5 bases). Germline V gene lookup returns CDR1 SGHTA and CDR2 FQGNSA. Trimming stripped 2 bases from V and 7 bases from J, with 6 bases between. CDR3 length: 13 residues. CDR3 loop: CASSLKGNSPLHF. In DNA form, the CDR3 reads TGTGCCAGCAGCTTAAAGGGGAATTCACCCCTCCACTTT.

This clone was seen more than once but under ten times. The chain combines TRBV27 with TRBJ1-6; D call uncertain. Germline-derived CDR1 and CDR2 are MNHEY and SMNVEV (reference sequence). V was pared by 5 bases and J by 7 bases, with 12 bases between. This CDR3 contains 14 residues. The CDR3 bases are TGTGCCAGCAGTAGACGGGGAGGGAATTCACCCCTCCACTTT. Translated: CASSRRGGNSPLHF.

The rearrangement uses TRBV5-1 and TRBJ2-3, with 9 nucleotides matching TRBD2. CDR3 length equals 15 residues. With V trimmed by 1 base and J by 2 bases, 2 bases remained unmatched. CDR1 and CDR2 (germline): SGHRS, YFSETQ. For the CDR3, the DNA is TGCGCCAGCAGCTTGACTAGCGGGTACACAGATACGCAGTATTTT. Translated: CASSLTSGYTDTQYF. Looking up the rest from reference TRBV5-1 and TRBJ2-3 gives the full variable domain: KAGVTQTPRYLIKTRGQQVTLSCSPISGHRSVSWYQQTPGQGLQFLFEYFSETQRNKGNFPGRFSGRQFSNSRSEMNVSTLELGDSALYLCASSLTSGYTDTQYFGPGTRLTVL.

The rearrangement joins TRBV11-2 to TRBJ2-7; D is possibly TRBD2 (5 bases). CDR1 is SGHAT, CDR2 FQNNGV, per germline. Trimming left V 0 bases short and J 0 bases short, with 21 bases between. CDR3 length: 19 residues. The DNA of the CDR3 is TGTGCCAGCAGCTTAGAAGCGGCGGATGAAAATTTTTACTCCTACGAGCAGTACTTC. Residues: CASSLEAADENFYSYEQYF.

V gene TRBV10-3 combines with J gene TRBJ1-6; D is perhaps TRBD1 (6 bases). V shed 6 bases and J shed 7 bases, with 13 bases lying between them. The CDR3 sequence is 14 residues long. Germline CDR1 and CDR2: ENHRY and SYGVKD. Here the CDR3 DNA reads TGTGCCATCAGGGCGAGGGACACGAATTCACCCCTCCACTTT. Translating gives CAIRARDTNSPLHF.

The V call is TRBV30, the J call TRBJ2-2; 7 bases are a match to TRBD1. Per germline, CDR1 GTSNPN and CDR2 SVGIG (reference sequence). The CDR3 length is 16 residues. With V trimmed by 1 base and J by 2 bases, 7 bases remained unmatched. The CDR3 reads CAWSGGQTSNTGELFF. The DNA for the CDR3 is TGTGCCTGGAGTGGGGGACAGACATCTAACACCGGGGAGCTGTTTTTT.

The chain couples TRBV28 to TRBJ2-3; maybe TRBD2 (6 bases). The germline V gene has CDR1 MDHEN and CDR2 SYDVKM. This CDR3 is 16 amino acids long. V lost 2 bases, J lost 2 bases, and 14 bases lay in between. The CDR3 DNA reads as TGTGCCAGCAGTTTAAGGCGGCGGGACCTCACAGATACGCAGTATTTT. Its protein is CASSLRRRDLTDTQYF.

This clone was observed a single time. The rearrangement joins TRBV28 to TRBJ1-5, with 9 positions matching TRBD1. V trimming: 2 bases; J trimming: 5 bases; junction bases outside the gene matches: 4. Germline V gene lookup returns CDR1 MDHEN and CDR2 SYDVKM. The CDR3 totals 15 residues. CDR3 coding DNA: TGTGCCAGCAGTTTAAGGGACAGGGTTGATCAGCCCCAGCATTTT. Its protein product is CASSLRDRVDQPQHF.

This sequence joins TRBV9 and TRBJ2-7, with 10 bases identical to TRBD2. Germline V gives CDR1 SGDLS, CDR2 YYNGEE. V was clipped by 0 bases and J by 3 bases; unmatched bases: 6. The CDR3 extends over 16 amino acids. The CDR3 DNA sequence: TGTGCCAGCAGCGTAGGGCTAGCGGGAGACGGCTACGAGCAGTACTTC. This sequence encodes CASSVGLAGDGYEQYF.

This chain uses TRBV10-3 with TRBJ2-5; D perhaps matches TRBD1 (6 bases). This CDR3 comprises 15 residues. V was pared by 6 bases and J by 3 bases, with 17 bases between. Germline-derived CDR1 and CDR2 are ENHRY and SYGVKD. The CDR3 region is CAIRPSRGPEETQYF. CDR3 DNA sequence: TGTGCCATCAGACCATCCAGGGGCCCCGAAGAGACCCAGTACTTC.

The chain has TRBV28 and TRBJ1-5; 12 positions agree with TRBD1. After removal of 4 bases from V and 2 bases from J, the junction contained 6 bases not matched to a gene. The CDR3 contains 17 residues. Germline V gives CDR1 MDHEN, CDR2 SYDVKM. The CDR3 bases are TGTGCCAGCAGTTCCGCCGGGACAGGGGGCTGCAATCAGCCCCAGCATTTT. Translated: CASSSAGTGGCNQPQHF.

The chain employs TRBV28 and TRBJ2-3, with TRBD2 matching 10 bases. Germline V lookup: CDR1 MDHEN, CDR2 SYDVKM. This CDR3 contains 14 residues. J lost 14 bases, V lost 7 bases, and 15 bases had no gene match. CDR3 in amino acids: CASTQRTSGSGWYF. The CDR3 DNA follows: TGTGCCAGCACCCAAAGGACTAGCGGTTCCGGCTGGTATTTT.

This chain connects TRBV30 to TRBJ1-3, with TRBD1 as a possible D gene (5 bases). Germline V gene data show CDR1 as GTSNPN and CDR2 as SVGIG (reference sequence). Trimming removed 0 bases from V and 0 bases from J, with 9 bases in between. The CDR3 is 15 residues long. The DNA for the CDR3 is TGTGCCTGGAGTGTAGGGGCAGCCTCTGGAAACACCATATATTTT. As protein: CAWSVGAASGNTIYF.

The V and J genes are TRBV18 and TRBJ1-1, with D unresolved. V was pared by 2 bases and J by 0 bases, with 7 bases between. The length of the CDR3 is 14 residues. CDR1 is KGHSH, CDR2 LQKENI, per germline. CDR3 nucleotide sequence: TGTGCCAGCTCACCAGACTTCTTGAACACTGAAGCTTTCTTT. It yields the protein CASSPDFLNTEAFF.

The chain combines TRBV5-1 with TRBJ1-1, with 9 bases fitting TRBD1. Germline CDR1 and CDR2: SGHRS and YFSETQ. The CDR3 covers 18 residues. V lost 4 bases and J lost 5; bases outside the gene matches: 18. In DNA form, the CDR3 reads TGCGCCAGCAGCAGTGAGGGACAGGGTAATCCCCGAAGAACTGAAGCTTTCTTT. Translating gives CASSSEGQGNPRRTEAFF.

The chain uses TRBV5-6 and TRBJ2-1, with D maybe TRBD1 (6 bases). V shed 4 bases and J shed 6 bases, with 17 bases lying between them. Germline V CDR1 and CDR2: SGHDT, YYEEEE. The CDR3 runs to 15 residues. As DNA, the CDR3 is TGTGCCAGCAGCCCCGGTTGGGCCAGGGGCAATGAGCAGTTCTTC. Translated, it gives CASSPGWARGNEQFF.

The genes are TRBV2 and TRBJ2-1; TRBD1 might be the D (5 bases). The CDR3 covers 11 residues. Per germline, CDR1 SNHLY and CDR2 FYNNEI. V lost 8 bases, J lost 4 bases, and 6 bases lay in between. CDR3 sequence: CASDSYNEQFF. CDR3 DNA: TGTGCCAGCGACAGTTACAATGAGCAGTTCTTC.

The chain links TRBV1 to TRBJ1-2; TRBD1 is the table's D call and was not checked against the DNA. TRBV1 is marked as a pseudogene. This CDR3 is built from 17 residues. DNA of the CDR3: TGCACCAGCAGCCAAGCCGTTCGACAGGGGGGGAACTATGGCTACACCTTC. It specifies CTSSQAVRQGGNYGYTF.

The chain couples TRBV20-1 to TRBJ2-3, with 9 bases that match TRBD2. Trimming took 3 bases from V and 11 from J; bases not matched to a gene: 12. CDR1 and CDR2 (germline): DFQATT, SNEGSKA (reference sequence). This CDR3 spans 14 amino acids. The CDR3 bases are TGCAGTGCTAGTAAGGCGGGAGGGCCTTTCATGCAGTATTTT. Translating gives CSASKAGGPFMQYF.

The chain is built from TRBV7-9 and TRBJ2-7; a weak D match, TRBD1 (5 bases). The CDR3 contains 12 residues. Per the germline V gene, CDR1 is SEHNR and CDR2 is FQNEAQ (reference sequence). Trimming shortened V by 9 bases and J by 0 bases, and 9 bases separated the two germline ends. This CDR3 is CASRQSSYEQYF. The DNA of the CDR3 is TGTGCCAGTCGACAGAGCTCCTACGAGCAGTACTTC.

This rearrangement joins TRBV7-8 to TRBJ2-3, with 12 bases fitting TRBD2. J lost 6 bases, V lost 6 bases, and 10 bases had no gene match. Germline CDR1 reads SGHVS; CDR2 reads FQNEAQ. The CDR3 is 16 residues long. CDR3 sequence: CASRPPTSGRYDTQYF. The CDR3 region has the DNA TGTGCCAGCAGACCCCCGACTAGCGGGAGATACGATACGCAGTATTTT.

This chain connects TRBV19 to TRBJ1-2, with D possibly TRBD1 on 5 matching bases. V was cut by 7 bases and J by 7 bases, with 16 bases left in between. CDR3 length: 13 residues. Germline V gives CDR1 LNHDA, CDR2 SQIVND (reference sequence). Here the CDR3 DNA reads TGTGCCAGTATAGCAGGGCCCGCCAGTGGCTACACCTTC. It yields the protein CASIAGPASGYTF.